The rows below give T cell receptor beta chains drawn from one sample of a study of cytomegalovirus exposure and HLA in healthy donors. The protocol was immunoSEQ multiplex PCR, while the TCRdb copy is restricted to in-frame clones and leaves out a portion. The repertoire holds 120,000 or so clones, with around 80% as singletons. Sequences were obtained from PBMCs. All receptors derive from a young man in good health and CMV-seronegative. Both conserved end residues are part of each CDR3. D genes are given only for firm matches. Clone size is shown for a subset of rows, as once, few, many or a class of expanded clone.

CDR3nt: TGTGCCAGCAGCTTGGGGGGAGTCACAGATACGCAGTATTTT
CDR3aa: CASSLGGVTDTQYF
abundance: few
d_gene: NA
v_gene: TRBV7-2
j_gene: TRBJ2-3

CDR3nt: TGTGCCAGTACGGGCGGGGCCGCGAACACTGAAGCTTTCTTT
CDR3aa: CASTGGAANTEAFF
abundance: NA
d_gene: NA
v_gene: TRBV19
j_gene: TRBJ1-1

CDR3nt: TGTGCCAGCAGTTTATTAGGGCCCGGGACAGCCTCCTACGAGCAGTACTTC
CDR3aa: CASSLLGPGTASYEQYF
abundance: NA
d_gene: TRBD1
v_gene: TRBV28
j_gene: TRBJ2-7

CDR3nt: TGTGCCAGCAGTAGACAGGGACTGGGCAATCAGCCCCAGCATTTT
CDR3aa: CASSRQGLGNQPQHF
abundance: NA
d_gene: TRBD1
v_gene: TRBV6-1
j_gene: TRBJ1-5

CDR3nt: TGTGCCACCAACATCTACCCAGGGGCAAGTCAGCCCCAGCATTTT
CDR3aa: CATNIYPGASQPQHF
abundance: NA
d_gene: NA
v_gene: TRBV6-5
j_gene: TRBJ1-5

CDR3nt: TGTGCCAGTACGGCCGGGGCTAGCGGGAGGGACACAGATACGCAGTATTTT
CDR3aa: CASTAGASGRDTDTQYF
abundance: NA
d_gene: TRBD2
v_gene: TRBV19
j_gene: TRBJ2-3

CDR3nt: TGTGCCAGCAGTATGCCAGGGGGACGTGAAGCTTTCTTT
CDR3aa: CASSMPGGREAFF
abundance: NA
d_gene: TRBD1
v_gene: TRBV6-5
j_gene: TRBJ1-1

CDR3nt: TGTGCCAGCAGCTCTCCGGGACAGGGCTGGGAAAAACTGTTTTTT
CDR3aa: CASSSPGQGWEKLFF
abundance: NA
d_gene: TRBD1
v_gene: TRBV6-6
j_gene: TRBJ1-4

CDR3nt: TGTGCCAGCAGCGGGGGGAGTGGCACCGGGGAGCTGTTTTTT
CDR3aa: CASSGGSGTGELFF
abundance: NA
d_gene: NA
v_gene: TRBV21-1
j_gene: TRBJ2-2

CDR3nt: TGTGCCACCAGCCCTCGAAGGGACAGCCGAAGCTCCTATAATTCACCCCTCCACTTT
CDR3aa: CATSPRRDSRSSYNSPLHF
abundance: few
d_gene: TRBD1
v_gene: TRBV15
j_gene: TRBJ1-6

CDR3nt: TGTGCCAGCAGCCACAGACTCGGCGCGGAGCAGTACTTC
CDR3aa: CASSHRLGAEQYF
abundance: NA
d_gene: NA
v_gene: TRBV14
j_gene: TRBJ2-5

CDR3nt: TGTGCCAGCAGCAACGAGGGTCAGCCCCAGCATTTT
CDR3aa: CASSNEGQPQHF
abundance: NA
d_gene: NA
v_gene: TRBV5-8
j_gene: TRBJ1-5

CDR3nt: TGTGCCTGGGCCCAGGGCTCCTCTAGCAATCAGCCCCAGCATTTT
CDR3aa: CAWAQGSSSNQPQHF
abundance: NA
d_gene: NA
v_gene: TRBV30
j_gene: TRBJ1-5

CDR3nt: TGTGCCAGCAGCGCCCGGGACAGGGGCGCATATGGCTACACCTTC
CDR3aa: CASSARDRGAYGYTF
abundance: NA
d_gene: TRBD1
v_gene: TRBV2
j_gene: TRBJ1-2

CDR3nt: TGTGCCAGCAGCCCAGGGACTAGTGGGGAGACCCAGTACTTC
CDR3aa: CASSPGTSGETQYF
abundance: NA
d_gene: TRBD2
v_gene: TRBV9
j_gene: TRBJ2-5

CDR3nt: TGTGCCAGCAGTCCCCGGGGGAGTCCAACCCTCTCACCCCTCCACTTT
CDR3aa: CASSPRGSPTLSPLHF
abundance: NA
d_gene: NA
v_gene: TRBV25-1
j_gene: TRBJ1-6

CDR3nt: TGTGCCAGCAGCCCTCGACAGGCCGGAGAGACCCAGTACTTC
CDR3aa: CASSPRQAGETQYF
abundance: NA
d_gene: NA
v_gene: TRBV7-6
j_gene: TRBJ2-5

CDR3nt: TGCGCCAGCAGTTTTACAGGGGGAGAAAATGGCTACACCTTC
CDR3aa: CASSFTGGENGYTF
abundance: NA
d_gene: TRBD1
v_gene: TRBV5-1
j_gene: TRBJ1-2

CDR3nt: TGTGCCACCTTGCTTAACGCAGGGGCCAACTATGGCTACACCTTC
CDR3aa: CATLLNAGANYGYTF
abundance: NA
d_gene: NA
v_gene: TRBV7-8
j_gene: TRBJ1-2

CDR3nt: TGTGCCAGCAGTTTAGCGGGATACATGGGGACTGAGCAGTTCTTC
CDR3aa: CASSLAGYMGTEQFF
abundance: NA
d_gene: NA
v_gene: TRBV28
j_gene: TRBJ2-1

CDR3nt: TGTGCCTGGAGTAGGGGCGTGGCGAGATATGGCTACACCTTC
CDR3aa: CAWSRGVARYGYTF
abundance: NA
d_gene: NA
v_gene: TRBV30
j_gene: TRBJ1-2

CDR3nt: TGTGCCATCACCGGGAGGAGCTCTGGAAACACCATATATTTT
CDR3aa: CAITGRSSGNTIYF
abundance: NA
d_gene: NA
v_gene: TRBV10-3
j_gene: TRBJ1-3

CDR3nt: TGTGCCAGCAGCTGGATGAGCGGGAGAGGGGCCGGGGAGCTGTTTTTT
CDR3aa: CASSWMSGRGAGELFF
abundance: NA
d_gene: TRBD2
v_gene: TRBV7-3
j_gene: TRBJ2-2

CDR3nt: TGTGCCAGCAGTGAGAGGGCAGGGACATATAATTCACCCCTCCACTTT
CDR3aa: CASSERAGTYNSPLHF
abundance: NA
d_gene: NA
v_gene: TRBV2
j_gene: TRBJ1-6

CDR3nt: TGTGCCAGCAGCCTTACTCGTCGACTAGCGGGGAGCTCCTACGAGCAGTACTTC
CDR3aa: CASSLTRRLAGSSYEQYF
abundance: NA
d_gene: TRBD2
v_gene: TRBV28
j_gene: TRBJ2-7

CDR3nt: TGTGCCAGCACCCGGAACACTGAAGCTTTCTTT
CDR3aa: CASTRNTEAFF
abundance: NA
d_gene: NA
v_gene: TRBV6-1
j_gene: TRBJ1-1

CDR3nt: TGTGCCAGCATCGGGACACCTCTACTCTACGAGCAGTACTTC
CDR3aa: CASIGTPLLYEQYF
abundance: NA
d_gene: NA
v_gene: TRBV28
j_gene: TRBJ2-7

CDR3nt: TGTGCCAGCAGTCCGGCCGGCGGAGGAATGAACACTGAAGCTTTCTTT
CDR3aa: CASSPAGGGMNTEAFF
abundance: NA
d_gene: NA
v_gene: TRBV28
j_gene: TRBJ1-1

CDR3nt: TGCGCCAGCAGCCAAGAGTGGCTAGCGGGAGTGTCCGGGGAGCTGTTTTTT
CDR3aa: CASSQEWLAGVSGELFF
abundance: few
d_gene: TRBD2
v_gene: TRBV4-1
j_gene: TRBJ2-2

CDR3nt: TGTGCCAGCACTCCTAGCGGCAGTCTAGAGACCCAGTACTTC
CDR3aa: CASTPSGSLETQYF
abundance: few
d_gene: TRBD2
v_gene: TRBV7-9
j_gene: TRBJ2-5

CDR3nt: TGTGCCAGCAGGGACTCCACTGAAGCTTTCTTT
CDR3aa: CASRDSTEAFF
abundance: NA
d_gene: NA
v_gene: TRBV7-9
j_gene: TRBJ1-1

CDR3nt: TGTGCCAGCAGTGCCCCTCGAGCGGGAGGGATGACAGATACGCAGTATTTT
CDR3aa: CASSAPRAGGMTDTQYF
abundance: NA
d_gene: TRBD2
v_gene: TRBV28
j_gene: TRBJ2-3

CDR3nt: TGTGCCAGCAGCCGACCGGGACAGGCCCCAAACTATGGCTACACCTTC
CDR3aa: CASSRPGQAPNYGYTF
abundance: NA
d_gene: TRBD1
v_gene: TRBV14
j_gene: TRBJ1-2

CDR3nt: TGTGCCTGGAGTGTGGTCGGGGGGCACGGCTACAATGAGCAGTTCTTC
CDR3aa: CAWSVVGGHGYNEQFF
abundance: NA
d_gene: NA
v_gene: TRBV30
j_gene: TRBJ2-1

CDR3nt: TGTGCCAGTAGTCCAGGGCACCACGTGGGTGGCTACACCTTC
CDR3aa: CASSPGHHVGGYTF
abundance: NA
d_gene: NA
v_gene: TRBV19
j_gene: TRBJ1-2

CDR3nt: TGTGCCAGCAGTTACGAGGGTCCGGATACGCAGTATTTT
CDR3aa: CASSYEGPDTQYF
abundance: NA
d_gene: NA
v_gene: TRBV6-6
j_gene: TRBJ2-3

CDR3nt: TGTGCCAGCAGCGGTGCCCCGAGGGAGAGGGACACTGAAGCTTTCTTT
CDR3aa: CASSGAPRERDTEAFF
abundance: NA
d_gene: NA
v_gene: TRBV11-2
j_gene: TRBJ1-1

CDR3nt: TGTGCCAGCTCACCATTCGGGACAGGGGACAATCAGCCCCAGCATTTT
CDR3aa: CASSPFGTGDNQPQHF
abundance: NA
d_gene: TRBD1
v_gene: TRBV18
j_gene: TRBJ1-5

CDR3nt: TGTGCCAGCAGCTTATCTTCGTCAGGACTAGCGCTATACAATGAGCAGTTCTTC
CDR3aa: CASSLSSSGLALYNEQFF
abundance: NA
d_gene: TRBD2
v_gene: TRBV7-2
j_gene: TRBJ2-1

CDR3nt: TGTGCCAGCACCGGACAGGGGTTAAATGGCTACACCTTC
CDR3aa: CASTGQGLNGYTF
abundance: NA
d_gene: TRBD1
v_gene: TRBV27
j_gene: TRBJ1-2

CDR3nt: TGTGCCAGCAGTTTACAGGGAATAGATGGCTACACCTTC
CDR3aa: CASSLQGIDGYTF
abundance: NA
d_gene: NA
v_gene: TRBV27
j_gene: TRBJ1-2

CDR3nt: TGTGCCTGGAGTAAAAGGGCACGTAGCCGGGGTACAGACAATGAGCAGTTCTTC
CDR3aa: CAWSKRARSRGTDNEQFF
abundance: NA
d_gene: NA
v_gene: TRBV30
j_gene: TRBJ2-1